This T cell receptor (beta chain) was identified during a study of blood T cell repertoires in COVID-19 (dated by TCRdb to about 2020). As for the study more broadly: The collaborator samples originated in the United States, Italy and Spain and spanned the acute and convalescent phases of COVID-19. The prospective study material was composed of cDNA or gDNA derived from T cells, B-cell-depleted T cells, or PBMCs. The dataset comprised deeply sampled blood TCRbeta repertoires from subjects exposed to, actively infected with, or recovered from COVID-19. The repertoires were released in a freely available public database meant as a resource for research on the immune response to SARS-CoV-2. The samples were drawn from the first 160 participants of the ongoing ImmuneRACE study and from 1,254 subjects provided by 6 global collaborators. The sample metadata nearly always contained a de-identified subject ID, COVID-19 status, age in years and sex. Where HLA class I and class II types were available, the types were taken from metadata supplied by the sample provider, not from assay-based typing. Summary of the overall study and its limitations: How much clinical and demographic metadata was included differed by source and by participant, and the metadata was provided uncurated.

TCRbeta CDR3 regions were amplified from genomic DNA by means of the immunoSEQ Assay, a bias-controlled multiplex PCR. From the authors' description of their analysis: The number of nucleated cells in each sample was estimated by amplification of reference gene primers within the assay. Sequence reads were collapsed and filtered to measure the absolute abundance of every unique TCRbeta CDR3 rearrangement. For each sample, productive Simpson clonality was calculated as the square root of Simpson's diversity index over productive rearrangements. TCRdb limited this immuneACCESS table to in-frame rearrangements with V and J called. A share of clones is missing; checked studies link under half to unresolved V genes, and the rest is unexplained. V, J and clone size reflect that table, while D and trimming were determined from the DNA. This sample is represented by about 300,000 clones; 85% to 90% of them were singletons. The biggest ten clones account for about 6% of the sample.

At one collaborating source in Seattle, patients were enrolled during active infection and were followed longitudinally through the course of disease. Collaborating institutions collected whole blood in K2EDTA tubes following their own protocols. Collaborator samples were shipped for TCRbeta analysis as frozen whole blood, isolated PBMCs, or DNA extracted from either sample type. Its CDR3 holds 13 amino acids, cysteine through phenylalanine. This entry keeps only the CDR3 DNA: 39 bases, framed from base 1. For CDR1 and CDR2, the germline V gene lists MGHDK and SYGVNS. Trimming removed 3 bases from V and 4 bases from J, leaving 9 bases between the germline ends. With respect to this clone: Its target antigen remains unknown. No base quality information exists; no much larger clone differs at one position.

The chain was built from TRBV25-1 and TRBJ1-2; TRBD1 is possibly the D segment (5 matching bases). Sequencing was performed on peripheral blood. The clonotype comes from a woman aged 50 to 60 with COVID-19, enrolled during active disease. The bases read TGTGCCAGCAGTGACCGGACATCCTATGGCTACACCTTC. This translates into CASSDRTSYGYTF.